Below are 16 T cell receptor beta chains sequenced from a single sample in a study of chemoradiotherapy in HPV16-positive cancers. The method was immunoSEQ multiplex PCR; TCRdb's version includes in-frame clones alone and lacks a portion of them. The sample records roughly 23,000 clones, roughly 92% being singletons. Sequenced here: blood, sampled from a patient who underwent chemoradiotherapy. The receptors stem from a human donor with HPV-associated anogenital cancer.

The chain joins TRBV19 to TRBJ2-3; D is undetermined. The CDR3 is 15 residues long. Per germline, CDR1 LNHDA and CDR2 SQIVND (reference sequence). Trimming cost V 11 bases and J 1 base, with 19 bases left between them. CDR3: CAAGSFLGGTDTQYF. The CDR3 nucleotides are TGTGCCGCAGGATCGTTTTTGGGTGGCACAGATACGCAGTATTTT.

This chain uses TRBV6-6 with TRBJ1-2; D unclear. Per germline, CDR1 MNHNY and CDR2 SVGAGI (reference sequence). This CDR3 spans 13 amino acids. The germline V and J ends were trimmed by 6 bases and 8 bases, with 16 bases remaining between them. This CDR3 reads CASSDSGVFGYTF. CDR3 DNA: TGTGCCAGCAGCGACTCAGGAGTCTTCGGCTACACCTTC.

The chain links TRBV28 to TRBJ2-7; weak D call: TRBD2 (5 bases). Trimming left V 2 bases short and J 6 bases short, with 11 bases between. CDR3 length: 13 residues. Germline V gives CDR1 MDHEN, CDR2 SYDVKM. The CDR3 loop reads CASSLHLGGEQYF. In nucleotides, the CDR3 is TGTGCCAGCAGTTTACACCTAGGAGGCGAGCAGTACTTC.

The chain recombines TRBV14 with TRBJ2-6; D remains unclear. The germline gives CDR1 SGHDN, CDR2 FVKESK. This CDR3 is built from 16 residues. Trimming took 1 base from V and 0 from J, leaving 7 bases between them. CDR3 bases: TGTGCCAGCAGCCAAGGGGGTTACTCTGGGGCCAACGTCCTGACTTTC. This encodes CASSQGGYSGANVLTF.

This chain uses TRBV9 with TRBJ1-2; no definite D call. CDR3 length equals 14 residues. V lost 5 bases to trimming and J lost 4 bases, with 15 bases between them. Germline loops: CDR1 SGDLS, CDR2 YYNGEE. As DNA, the CDR3 is TGTGCCAGCAGTAAATCTAACTCTGGCTATGGCTACACCTTC. The encoded protein is CASSKSNSGYGYTF.

This CDR3 is CASSLEGGDEQFF. Here the CDR3 DNA reads TGTGCCAGCAGCTTAGAAGGGGGAGATGAGCAGTTCTTC. This chain connects TRBV11-3 to TRBJ2-1; TRBD1 is a possible D gene (6 bases). CDR1 SGHNT and CDR2 YENEEA come from the germline V gene. The CDR3 extends over 13 amino acids. The V gene lost 0 bases and the J gene lost 8 bases, with 8 bases spanning the gap.

The chain links TRBV7-2 to TRBJ2-5; 7 bases are a match to TRBD1. This CDR3 has 14 amino acids. V was pared by 2 bases and J by 2 bases, with 2 bases of the junction left unmatched. The V gene's germline CDR1 is SGHTA and CDR2 FQGNSA. In DNA form, the CDR3 reads TGTGCCAGCAGCTTACGACAGGGTCAAGAGACCCAGTACTTC. This encodes CASSLRQGQETQYF.

This chain joins TRBV18 and TRBJ2-3; D could derive from TRBD1 or TRBD2 (5 bases each). Germline CDR1 is KGHSH and CDR2 is LQKENI. CDR3 length equals 14 residues. Trimming cost V 2 bases and J 0 bases, with 6 bases left between them. The CDR3 sequence: CASSPGGSTDTQYF. CDR3 DNA: TGTGCCAGCTCACCAGGGGGAAGCACAGATACGCAGTATTTT.

The chain combines TRBV18 with TRBJ1-5; D uncertain. The CDR3 is 14 amino acids. Looked up from germline, CDR1 is KGHSH and CDR2 is LQKENI. V lost 6 bases and J lost 0, with 9 bases in between. The CDR3 here is CASSPGYSNQPQHF. In DNA form, the CDR3 reads TGTGCCAGCTCCCCGGGCTATAGCAATCAGCCCCAGCATTTT.

This sequence joins TRBV11-2 and TRBJ2-7, with no clear D. V shed 5 bases and J shed 1 base, with 12 bases lying between them. The CDR3 consists of 14 residues. Germline V gene lookup returns CDR1 SGHAT and CDR2 FQNNGV. The CDR3 region is CASSPGGVSYEQYF. In DNA form, the CDR3 reads TGTGCCAGCAGCCCTGGTGGGGTTTCCTACGAGCAGTACTTC.

This chain uses TRBV6-1 with TRBJ1-1; 8 bases are shared with TRBD1. The CDR3 covers 15 residues. CDR1 is MNHNS, CDR2 SASEGT, per germline. Trimming cost V 6 bases and J 1 base; bases outside gene matches: 7. CDR3 in DNA: TGTGCCAGCAGGGGACAGGCTCGGGGGAACACTGAAGCTTTCTTT. This translates into CASRGQARGNTEAFF.

The V gene is TRBV11-1, the J gene TRBJ2-3; D uncertain. Trimming removed 5 bases from V and 6 bases from J, with 18 bases in between. Germline V gene data show CDR1 as SGHAT and CDR2 as FQDESV (reference sequence). The CDR3 loop spans 15 amino acids. DNA for the CDR3: TGTGCCAGCAGCCTTAGTCGGGTGGGGTTGGATACGCAGTATTTT. It translates to CASSLSRVGLDTQYF.

The rearrangement links TRBV25-1 to TRBJ1-5; D is unresolved. V gave up 2 bases and J gave up 6 bases, with 17 bases separating them. Germline V gene data show CDR1 as MGHDK and CDR2 as SYGVNS. This CDR3 comprises 16 residues. The CDR3 nucleotides read TGTGCCAGCAGTGAAAACGCTGGGGTTTTCGGTCAGCCCCAGCATTTT. It specifies CASSENAGVFGQPQHF.

This clone appeared a single time. The CDR3 region has the DNA TGTGCCAGCAGTGAACTGTACTCTAATGAAAAACTGTTTTTT. The encoded protein is CASSELYSNEKLFF. J is TRBJ1-4 and V is TRBV6-1, with unresolved D. The CDR3 length is 14 residues. Germline V lookup: CDR1 MNHNS, CDR2 SASEGT. V gave up 2 bases and J gave up 3 bases, with 7 bases separating them.

The chain uses TRBV5-1 and TRBJ1-5, with 7 nucleotides matching TRBD1. Per germline, CDR1 SGHRS and CDR2 YFSETQ. The ends lost 0 bases at V and 7 bases at J; junction bases unmatched: 4. This CDR3 spans 14 amino acids. CDR3 protein: CASSLDSRGQPQHF. The CDR3 region has the DNA TGCGCCAGCAGCTTGGATAGCAGGGGGCAGCCCCAGCATTTT.

This chain connects TRBV9 to TRBJ1-3; TRBD1 aligns across 7 bases. The CDR3 has 14 residues. CDR1 is SGDLS, CDR2 YYNGEE, per germline. After removal of 4 bases from V and 8 bases from J, the junction contained 9 bases not matched to a gene. Written as DNA, the CDR3 is TGTGCCAGCAGCCGCGGGGGGCAGGGGGACACCATATATTTT. Its protein product is CASSRGGQGDTIYF.